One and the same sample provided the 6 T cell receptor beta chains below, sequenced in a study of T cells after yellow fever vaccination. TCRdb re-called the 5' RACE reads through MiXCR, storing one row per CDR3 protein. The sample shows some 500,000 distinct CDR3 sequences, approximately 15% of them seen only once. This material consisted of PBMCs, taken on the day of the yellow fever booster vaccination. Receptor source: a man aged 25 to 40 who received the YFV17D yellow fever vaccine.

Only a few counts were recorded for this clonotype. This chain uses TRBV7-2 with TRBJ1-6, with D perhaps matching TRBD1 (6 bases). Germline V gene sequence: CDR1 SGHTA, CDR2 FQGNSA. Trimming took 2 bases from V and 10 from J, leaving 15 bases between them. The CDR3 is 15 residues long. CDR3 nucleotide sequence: TGTGCCAGCAGCTTACAGGGGCTCGGTCAATCACCCCTCCACTTT. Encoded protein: CASSLQGLGQSPLHF.

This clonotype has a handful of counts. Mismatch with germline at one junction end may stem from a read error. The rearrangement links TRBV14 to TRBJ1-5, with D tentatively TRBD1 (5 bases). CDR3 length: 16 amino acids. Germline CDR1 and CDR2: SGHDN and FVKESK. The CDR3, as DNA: TGTGCCAGCAGCAAAGAGGGGTCCCGGGGCAATCAGCCCCAGCATTTT. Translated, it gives CASSKEGSRGNQPQHF.

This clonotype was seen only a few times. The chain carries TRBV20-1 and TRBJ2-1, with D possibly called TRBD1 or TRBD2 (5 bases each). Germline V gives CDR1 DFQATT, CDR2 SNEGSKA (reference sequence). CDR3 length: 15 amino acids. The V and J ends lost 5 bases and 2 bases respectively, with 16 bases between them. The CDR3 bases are TGCAGTGCTTCACTAGGGGAAAGGACCTACAATGAGCAGTTCTTC. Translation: CSASLGERTYNEQFF.

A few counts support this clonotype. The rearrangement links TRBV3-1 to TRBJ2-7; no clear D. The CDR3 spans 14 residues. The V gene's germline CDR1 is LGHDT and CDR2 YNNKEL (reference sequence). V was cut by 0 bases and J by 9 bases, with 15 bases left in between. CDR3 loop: CASSQDRFISMQYF. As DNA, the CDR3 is TGTGCCAGCAGCCAAGATCGTTTTATTTCTATGCAGTACTTC.

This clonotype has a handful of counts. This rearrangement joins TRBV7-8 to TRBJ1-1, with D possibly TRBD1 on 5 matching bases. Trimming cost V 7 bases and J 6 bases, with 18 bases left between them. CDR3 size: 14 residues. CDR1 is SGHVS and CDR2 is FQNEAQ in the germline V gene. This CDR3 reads CASNSATELAEAFF. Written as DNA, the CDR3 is TGTGCCAGCAATTCCGCGACAGAATTGGCTGAAGCTTTCTTT.

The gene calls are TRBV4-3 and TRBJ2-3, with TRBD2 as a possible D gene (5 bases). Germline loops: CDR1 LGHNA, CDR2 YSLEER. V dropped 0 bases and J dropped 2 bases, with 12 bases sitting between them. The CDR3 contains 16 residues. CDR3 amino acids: CASSQDSSPFTDTQYF. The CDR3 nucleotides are TGCGCCAGCAGCCAAGACTCTAGCCCTTTCACAGATACGCAGTATTTT.